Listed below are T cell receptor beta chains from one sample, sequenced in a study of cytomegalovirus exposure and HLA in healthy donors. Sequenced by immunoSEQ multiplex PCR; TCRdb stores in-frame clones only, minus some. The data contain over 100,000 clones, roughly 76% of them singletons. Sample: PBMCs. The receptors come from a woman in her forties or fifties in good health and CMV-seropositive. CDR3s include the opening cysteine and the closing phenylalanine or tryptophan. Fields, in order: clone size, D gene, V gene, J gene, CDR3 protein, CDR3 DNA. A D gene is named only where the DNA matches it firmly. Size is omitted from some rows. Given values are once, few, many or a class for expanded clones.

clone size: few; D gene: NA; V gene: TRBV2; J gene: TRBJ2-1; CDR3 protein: CASTREGVANEQFF; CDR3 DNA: TGTGCCAGCACCAGAGAGGGGGTGGCTAATGAGCAGTTCTTC
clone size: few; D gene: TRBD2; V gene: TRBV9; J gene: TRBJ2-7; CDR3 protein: CASSASGTPYEQYF; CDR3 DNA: TGTGCCAGCAGCGCGAGCGGGACCCCCTACGAGCAGTACTTC
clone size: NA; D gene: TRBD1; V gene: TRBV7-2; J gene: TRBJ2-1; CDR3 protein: CASSLGQGLYNEQFF; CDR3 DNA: TGTGCCAGCAGCTTAGGACAGGGGCTCTACAATGAGCAGTTCTTC
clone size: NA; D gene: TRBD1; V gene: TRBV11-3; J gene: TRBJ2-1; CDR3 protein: CASSTRDRGYDEQFF; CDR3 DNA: TGTGCCAGCAGCACCCGGGACAGGGGGTACGATGAGCAGTTCTTC
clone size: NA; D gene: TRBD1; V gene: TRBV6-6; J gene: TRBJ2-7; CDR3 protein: CASSSPGQGVYEQYF; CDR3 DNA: TGTGCCAGCAGTTCACCGGGACAGGGGGTCTACGAGCAGTACTTC
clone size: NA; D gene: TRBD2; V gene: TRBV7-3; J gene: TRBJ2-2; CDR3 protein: CASSSVLAGGPGELFF; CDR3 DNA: TGTGCCAGCAGCTCTGTTCTAGCGGGAGGGCCCGGGGAGCTGTTTTTT
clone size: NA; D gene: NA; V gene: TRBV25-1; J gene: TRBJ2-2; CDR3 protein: CASSESQTGELFF; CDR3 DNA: TGTGCCAGCAGTGAATCCCAGACCGGGGAGCTGTTTTTT
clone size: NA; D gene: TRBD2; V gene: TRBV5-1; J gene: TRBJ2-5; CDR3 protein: CASRGTMRETQYF; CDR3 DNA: TGCGCCAGCAGAGGGACTATGAGAGAGACCCAGTACTTC
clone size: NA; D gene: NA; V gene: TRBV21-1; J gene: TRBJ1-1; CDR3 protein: CASSNRATGVNTEAFF; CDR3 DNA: TGTGCCAGCAGCAACCGAGCGACAGGGGTTAACACTGAAGCTTTCTTT
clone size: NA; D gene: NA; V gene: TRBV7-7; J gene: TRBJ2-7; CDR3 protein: CASSFHRDIYEQYF; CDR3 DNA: TGTGCCAGCAGCTTTCACCGGGACATTTACGAGCAGTACTTC
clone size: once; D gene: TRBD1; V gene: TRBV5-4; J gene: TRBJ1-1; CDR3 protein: CASSLRGGAEAFF; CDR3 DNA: TGTGCCAGCAGCCTCAGAGGGGGCGCTGAAGCTTTCTTT
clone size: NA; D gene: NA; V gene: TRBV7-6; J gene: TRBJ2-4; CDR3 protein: CASSLDPNQNSQYF; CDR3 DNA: TGTGCCAGCAGCTTAGATCCCAACCAGAACAGTCAGTACTTC
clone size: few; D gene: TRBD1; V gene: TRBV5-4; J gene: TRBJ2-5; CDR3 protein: CASSLETGKETQYF; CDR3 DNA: TGTGCCAGCAGCCTAGAGACAGGGAAAGAGACCCAGTACTTC
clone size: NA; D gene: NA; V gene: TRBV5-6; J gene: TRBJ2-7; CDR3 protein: CASSLELTGQIF; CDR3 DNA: TGTGCCAGCAGCTTGGAGTTGACAGGACAAATATTC
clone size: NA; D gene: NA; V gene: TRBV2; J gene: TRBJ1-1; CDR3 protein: CASSREQNTEAFF; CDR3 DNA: TGTGCCAGCAGTCGAGAGCAGAACACTGAAGCTTTCTTT
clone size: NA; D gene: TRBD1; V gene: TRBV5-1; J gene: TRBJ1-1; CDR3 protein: CASSAGTAIEAFF; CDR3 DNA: TGCGCCAGCAGCGCTGGGACAGCCATTGAAGCTTTCTTT
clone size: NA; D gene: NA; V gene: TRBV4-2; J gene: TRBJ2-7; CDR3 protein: CASSPLGSQWYEQYF; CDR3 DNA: TGTGCCAGCAGCCCCTTGGGCTCCCAGTGGTACGAGCAGTACTTC
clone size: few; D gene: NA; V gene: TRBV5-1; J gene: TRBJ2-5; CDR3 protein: CASSLGMDSPQETQYF; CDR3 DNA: TGCGCCAGCAGCTTGGGAATGGACAGTCCCCAAGAGACCCAGTACTTC
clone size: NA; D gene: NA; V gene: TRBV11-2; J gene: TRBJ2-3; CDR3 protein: CASSFGQKTDTQYF; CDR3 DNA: TGTGCCAGCAGCTTTGGACAGAAGACAGATACGCAGTATTTT
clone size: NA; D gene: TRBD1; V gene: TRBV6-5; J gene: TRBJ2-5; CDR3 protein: CASRGTGRETQYF; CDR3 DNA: TGTGCCAGCAGAGGGACAGGGCGAGAGACCCAGTACTTC
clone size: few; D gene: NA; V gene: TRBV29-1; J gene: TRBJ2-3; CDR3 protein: CSVGLTDTQYF; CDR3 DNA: TGCAGCGTTGGTCTTACAGATACGCAGTATTTT
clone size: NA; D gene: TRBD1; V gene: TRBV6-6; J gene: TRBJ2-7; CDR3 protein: CASSSRTGSYEQYF; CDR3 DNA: TGTGCCAGCAGTTCAAGGACAGGGAGCTACGAGCAGTACTTC
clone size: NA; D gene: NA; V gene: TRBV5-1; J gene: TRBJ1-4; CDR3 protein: CASSLADPGEKLFF; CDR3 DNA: TGCGCCAGCAGCTTGGCAGACCCGGGTGAAAAACTGTTTTTT
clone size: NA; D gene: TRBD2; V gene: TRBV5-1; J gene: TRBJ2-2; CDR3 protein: CASSRGLAGEGTGELFF; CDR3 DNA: TGCGCCAGCAGTCGGGGACTAGCGGGGGAAGGCACCGGGGAGCTGTTTTTT
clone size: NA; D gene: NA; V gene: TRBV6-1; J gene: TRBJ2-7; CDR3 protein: CAILGSKEYEQYF; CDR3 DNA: TGTGCCATACTTGGGTCTAAGGAGTACGAGCAGTACTTC
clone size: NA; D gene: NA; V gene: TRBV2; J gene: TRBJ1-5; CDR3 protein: CASSVEGDNQPQHF; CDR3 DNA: TGTGCCAGCAGTGTTGAGGGGGACAATCAGCCCCAGCATTTT
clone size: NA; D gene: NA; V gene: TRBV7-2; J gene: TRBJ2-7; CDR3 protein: CASRLTVNDYEQYF; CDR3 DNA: TGTGCCAGCAGACTGACAGTTAATGACTACGAGCAGTACTTC
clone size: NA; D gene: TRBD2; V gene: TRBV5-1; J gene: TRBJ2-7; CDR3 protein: CASSPGLAGVYEQYF; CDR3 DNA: TGCGCCAGCAGCCCCGGACTAGCGGGAGTCTACGAGCAGTACTTC
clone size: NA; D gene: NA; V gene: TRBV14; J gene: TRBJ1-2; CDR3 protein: CASSQSTGMGGYTF; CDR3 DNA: TGTGCCAGCAGCCAATCGACAGGAATGGGTGGCTACACCTTC
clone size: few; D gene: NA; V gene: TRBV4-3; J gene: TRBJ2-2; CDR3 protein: CASSQDRSPGELFF; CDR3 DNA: TGCGCCAGCAGCCAAGATCGGAGTCCCGGGGAGCTGTTTTTT
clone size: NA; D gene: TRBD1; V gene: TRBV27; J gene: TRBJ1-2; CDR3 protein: CASSAGTVLRDGYTF; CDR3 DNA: TGTGCCAGCAGTGCGGGGACAGTTCTCCGGGATGGCTACACCTTC
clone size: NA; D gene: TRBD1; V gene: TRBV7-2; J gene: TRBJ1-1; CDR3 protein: CASSHPGGLEAFF; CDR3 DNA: TGTGCCAGCAGCCACCCAGGGGGGCTTGAAGCTTTCTTT
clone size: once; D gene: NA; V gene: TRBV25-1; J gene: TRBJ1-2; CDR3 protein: CASSGGTVEGLIYGYTF; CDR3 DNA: TGTGCCAGCAGTGGCGGAACTGTGGAGGGGCTGATCTATGGCTACACCTTC
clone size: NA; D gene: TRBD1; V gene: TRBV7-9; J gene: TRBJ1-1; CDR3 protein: CASSWDRNTEAFF; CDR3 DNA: TGTGCCAGCAGCTGGGACAGGAACACTGAAGCTTTCTTT
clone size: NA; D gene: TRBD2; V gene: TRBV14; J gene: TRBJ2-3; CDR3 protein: CASSRLAGATDTQYF; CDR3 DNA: TGTGCCAGCAGCCGACTAGCGGGGGCCACAGATACGCAGTATTTT
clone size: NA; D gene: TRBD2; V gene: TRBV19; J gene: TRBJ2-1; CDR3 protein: CASSISSGGPNEQFF; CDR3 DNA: TGTGCCAGTAGTATAAGTAGCGGGGGCCCCAATGAGCAGTTCTTC
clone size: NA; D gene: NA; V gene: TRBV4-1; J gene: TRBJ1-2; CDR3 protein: CASSQERVRGYTF; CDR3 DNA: TGCGCCAGCAGCCAAGAGAGGGTGCGAGGCTACACCTTC
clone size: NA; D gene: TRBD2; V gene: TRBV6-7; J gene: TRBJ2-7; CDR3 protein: CASSYCGGPSYEQYF; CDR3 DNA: TGTGCCAGCAGTTACTGCGGGGGGCCTTCCTACGAGCAGTACTTC
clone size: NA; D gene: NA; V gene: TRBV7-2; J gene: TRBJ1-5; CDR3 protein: CASSAPVHQPQHF; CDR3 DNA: TGTGCCAGCAGCGCCCCGGTTCATCAGCCCCAGCATTTT
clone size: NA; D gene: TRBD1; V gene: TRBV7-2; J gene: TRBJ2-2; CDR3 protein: CASNYRGHGGELFF; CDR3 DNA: TGTGCCAGCAATTACAGGGGGCATGGCGGGGAGCTGTTTTTT
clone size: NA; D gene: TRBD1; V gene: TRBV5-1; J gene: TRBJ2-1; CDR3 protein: CASSLGQGEYEQFF; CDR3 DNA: TGCGCCAGCAGCCTGGGGCAGGGGGAATATGAGCAGTTCTTC
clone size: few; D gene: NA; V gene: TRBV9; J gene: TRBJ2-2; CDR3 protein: CASSAPRNTGELFF; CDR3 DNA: TGTGCCAGCAGCGCGCCTAGGAACACCGGGGAGCTGTTTTTT